A selection of T cell receptor beta chains follows, all from one sample in a study of T cells in Graves' hyperthyroidism and ophthalmopathy. TCRdb re-analysed the multiplex PCR reads in MiXCR, keeping a single row per CDR3 protein. The data contain 380,000 or so distinct CDR3 sequences, 13% of them seen just once; the ten biggest clones take up less than 25%. The sequenced sample consisted of blood. Receptors were obtained from a man under 40 with Graves' hyperthyroidism that later progressed to Graves' ophthalmopathy. Each CDR3 is given with its conserved first and last residue. D genes are given only for firm matches. Clone size is given for some rows only: seen once, a few or many times, or a class if the clone is expanded.

CDR3nt,CDR3aa,j_gene,len,abundance,v_gene,d_gene
TGTGCCAGCAGCTTAGGCAGAGCTGAAAAACTGTTTTTT,CASSLGRAEKLFF,TRBJ1-4,13,-,TRBV13,-
TGTGCCAGCAGTTATGGTAGCGGGGCCTACAATGAGCAGTTCTTC,CASSYGSGAYNEQFF,TRBJ2-1,15,-,TRBV27,TRBD2
TGTGCCAGCAGCTTCATGACAGGGGACGGGATGAACACTGAAGCTTTCTTT,CASSFMTGDGMNTEAFF,TRBJ1-1,17,-,TRBV13,TRBD1
TGCAGTGCTAGACGGAGGCGGGGGGCCCCCCACGAGCAGTACTTC,CSARRRRGAPHEQYF,TRBJ2-7,15,many,TRBV20-1,TRBD2
TGCAGTGCTAGAGATGTCGGTACTAATGAGCAGTACTTC,CSARDVGTNEQYF,TRBJ2-7,13,-,TRBV20-1,-
TGTGCCAGCATGCCAGGGGAGTATAGCAATCAGCCCCAGCATTTT,CASMPGEYSNQPQHF,TRBJ1-5,15,many,TRBV6-1,-
TGTGCCTGGAGTGTACAAGCAGGGGGCAATGACAATGAGCAGTTCTTC,CAWSVQAGGNDNEQFF,TRBJ2-1,16,-,TRBV30,TRBD1
TGCAGTGCTAGGGGGACTAGCGGGGACGTCACAGATACGCAGTATTTT,CSARGTSGDVTDTQYF,TRBJ2-3,16,-,TRBV20-1,TRBD2
TGTGCCAGCAGTTACAGTCTAGGTTACAATGAGCAGTTCTTC,CASSYSLGYNEQFF,TRBJ2-1,14,-,TRBV6-5,-
TGTGCCAGCAGCTTGTTCGGCAGGGTGGGCCAAGAGACCCAGTACTTC,CASSLFGRVGQETQYF,TRBJ2-5,16,-,TRBV5-6,-
TGTGCCAGCAGCTTAGAGCTAACCGGGGAGCTGTTTTTT,CASSLELTGELFF,TRBJ2-2,13,many,TRBV7-9,-
TGCAGCTCGCGAGGCCCCGGCCGGGAGCAGTACTTC,CSSRGPGREQYF,TRBJ2-7,12,-,TRBV29-1,-
TGTGCCAGCTGTCACAGGGGGGTTCCGCAGCCCCAGCATTTT,CASCHRGVPQPQHF,TRBJ1-5,14,-,TRBV2,TRBD1
TGTGCCAGCAGTCCGGGACACTCCTACAATGAGCAGTTCTTC,CASSPGHSYNEQFF,TRBJ2-1,14,few,TRBV7-3,-
TGTGCCAGCAGTCGGTCGGGAATCTCCTACGAGCAGTACTTC,CASSRSGISYEQYF,TRBJ2-7,14,few,TRBV27,-
TGCAGTGCCCCCATTCCGGGTGAGCAGTTCTTC,CSAPIPGEQFF,TRBJ2-1,11,many,TRBV20-1,-
TGTGCCAGCAGAGCGGACAGAGTCCACAAAAACATTCAGTACTTC,CASRADRVHKNIQYF,TRBJ2-4,15,many,TRBV12-3/TRBV12-4,-
TGCGCCAGCAGTGTAACTCAGGGCAATGAGCAGTTCTTC,CASSVTQGNEQFF,TRBJ2-1,13,few,TRBV10-1,-
TGCAGTGCTAGTCGACAGGGTCGGCGCCCCAATTCACCCCTCCACTTT,CSASRQGRRPNSPLHF,TRBJ1-6,16,few,TRBV20-1,TRBD1
TGCGCCAGCAGTGAAGGCAGCCAGGACACTGAAGCTTTCTTT,CASSEGSQDTEAFF,TRBJ1-1,14,many,TRBV10-1,-
TGCAGTGTCCACACCAACACTGAAGCTTTCTTT,CSVHTNTEAFF,TRBJ1-1,11,many,TRBV20-1,-
TGTGCCAGCAGTGACTCGGTACGAGGTGACAGCCCCCAAGAGACCCAGTACTTC,CASSDSVRGDSPQETQYF,TRBJ2-5,18,-,TRBV25-1,-
TGTGCCAGCAGCTTAGGGAGAGCAACCTACGAGCAGTACTTC,CASSLGRATYEQYF,TRBJ2-7,14,many,TRBV11-2,-
TGTGCCATCAGTGACCGGGACCCCGGTTTCACAGATACGCAGTATTTT,CAISDRDPGFTDTQYF,TRBJ2-3,16,few,TRBV10-3,-
TGCAGTGCTAGAGTGGCAGGGAGGAACACTGAAGCTTTCTTT,CSARVAGRNTEAFF,TRBJ1-1,14,many,TRBV20-1,-
TGTGCCAGCAGCTTAGGACAGGTCGATGAGCAGTTCTTC,CASSLGQVDEQFF,TRBJ2-1,13,many,TRBV7-9,-
TGTGCCAGCAGTGGGCAGCGGGGGGGGGCGAACAATCAGCCCCAGCATTTT,CASSGQRGGANNQPQHF,TRBJ1-5,17,-,TRBV6-2/TRBV6-3,-
TGCGCCAGCAGCTTGGGGGACAGTATTCAGGACACTGAAGCTTTCTTT,CASSLGDSIQDTEAFF,TRBJ1-1,16,-,TRBV5-1,TRBD1
TGTGCCAGTAGAGGGGAAGGCTCCTATAATTCACCCCTCCACTTT,CASRGEGSYNSPLHF,TRBJ1-6,15,-,TRBV19,-
TGTGCCAGCAGTTACTCGAAGTCTCCGGGGAAGAATGAGCAGTTCTTC,CASSYSKSPGKNEQFF,TRBJ2-1,16,few,TRBV6-6,-
TGCGCCAGCAGCTTTCCGCGTAGGTCCGGGGAGCTGTTTTTT,CASSFPRRSGELFF,TRBJ2-2,14,few,TRBV5-1,-
TGTGCCAGCAGCCCCGTAGGATACGAGCAGTACTTC,CASSPVGYEQYF,TRBJ2-7,12,many,TRBV11-2,-